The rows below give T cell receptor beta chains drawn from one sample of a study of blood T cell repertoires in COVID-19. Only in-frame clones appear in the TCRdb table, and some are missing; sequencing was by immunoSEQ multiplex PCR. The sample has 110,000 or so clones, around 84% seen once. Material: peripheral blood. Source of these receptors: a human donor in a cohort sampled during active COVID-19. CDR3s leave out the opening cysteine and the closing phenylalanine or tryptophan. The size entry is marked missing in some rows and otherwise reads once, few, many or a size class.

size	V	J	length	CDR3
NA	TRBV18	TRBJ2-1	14	ASSPVTGQGYNEQF
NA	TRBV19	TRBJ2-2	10	ASSRYTGELF
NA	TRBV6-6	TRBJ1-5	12	ASSYGERRQPQH
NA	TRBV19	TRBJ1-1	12	ASSIAGMNTEAF
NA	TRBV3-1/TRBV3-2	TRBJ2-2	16	ASSQGTGTGFSAGELF
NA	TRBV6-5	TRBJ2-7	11	ASSPFGGDEQY
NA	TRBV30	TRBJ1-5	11	AWSGQGGQPQH
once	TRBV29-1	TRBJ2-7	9	SVQTSYEQY
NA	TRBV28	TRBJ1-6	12	ASSPGTVYSPLH
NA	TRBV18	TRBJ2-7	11	ASSPRDSNEQY
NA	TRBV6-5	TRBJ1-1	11	ATFDRGWTEAF
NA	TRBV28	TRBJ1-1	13	ASSPGFLQNTEAF
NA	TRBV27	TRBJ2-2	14	ASSSPRGPLGGELF
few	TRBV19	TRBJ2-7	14	ASSEPARTAHGEQY